Below, 7 T cell receptor beta chains from the same sample are listed, as sequenced in a study of regulatory T cells in long-lasting Graves disease. Noted time point: newly diagnosed GD, antithyroid drugs for less than 3 months. PBMC-derived RNA was used for the TCR library. Library construction for TCR beta used iRepertoire HTBI primers and Arm-PCR of CDR3 regions. TCRdb re-derived calls from the multiplex PCR reads in MiXCR, one entry per CDR3 protein. This sample yields roughly 350,000 distinct CDR3 sequences, of which around 16% are seen a single time; just over 20% belongs to the top ten. These data also formed part of another study, on T cells in Graves' hyperthyroidism and ophthalmopathy.

Sequencing was performed on peripheral blood mononuclear cells (PBMCs), taken at new diagnosis, from a patient treated with antithyroid drugs. These receptors all come from a woman aged 18-29 years with Graves disease.

The chain has TRBV5-8 and TRBJ1-2; a possible D gene is TRBD1 (6 bases). This CDR3 has 12 amino acids. V was clipped by 1 base and J by 9 bases, with 10 bases between them. Per germline, CDR1 SGHTS and CDR2 YDEGEE. The CDR3 loop reads CASSLKGVRYTF. DNA for the CDR3: TGTGCCAGCAGCTTGAAGGGGGTCCGCTACACCTTC.

In its sample, this clonotype was seen many times. The V call is TRBV3-1, the J call TRBJ1-1, with TRBD1 as a possible D gene (5 bases). CDR3 length equals 16 residues. Germline V lookup: CDR1 LGHDT, CDR2 YNNKEL (reference sequence). Trimming cost V 4 bases and J 1 base, with 16 bases left between them. CDR3 nucleotides: TGTGCCAGCAGCCCAAAAGGCGGGGGGTGGAACACTGAAGCTTTCTTT. The encoded protein is CASSPKGGGWNTEAFF.

This clonotype appeared many times. The germline gene is not matched at one end of the junction; a read error may be the cause. The chain uses TRBV2 and TRBJ1-2; D is unresolved. Germline CDR1 reads SNHLY; CDR2 reads FYNNEI. The CDR3 spans 12 residues. CDR3 amino acids: CASSEGIYAYTF. In nucleotides, the CDR3 is TGTGCCAGCAGTGAAGGGATCTATGCCTACACCTTC.

This sequence joins TRBV5-4 and TRBJ1-2; D is unclear. From germline, CDR1 is SGHNT and CDR2 YYREEE (reference sequence). The CDR3 loop spans 11 amino acids. Written as DNA, the CDR3 is TGTGTCATGCGGACGGTCTATGGCTACACCTTC. This translates into CVMRTVYGYTF.

Ten or more counts support this clonotype. The chain recombines TRBV10-3 with TRBJ1-2, with unresolved D. This CDR3 is 13 amino acids long. CDR1 and CDR2 from the germline V gene are ENHRY and SYGVKD. V was trimmed by 8 bases and J by 6 bases, leaving 16 bases between them. The CDR3 region is CAIPTQTLDGYTF. The CDR3 DNA sequence: TGTGCCATCCCGACACAAACTTTGGATGGCTACACCTTC.

In this sample, this clonotype turned up many times. The chain joins TRBV5-6 to TRBJ2-7; TRBD1 is a possible D gene (5 bases). Trimming stripped 7 bases from V and 5 bases from J, with 10 bases between. CDR3 length equals 11 residues. CDR1 is SGHDT, CDR2 YYEEEE, per germline. CDR3 DNA: TGTGCCAGCGGGGCCTTCCACGAGCAGTACTTC. Protein: CASGAFHEQYF. Together with reference TRBV5-6 and TRBJ2-7, the CDR3 gives the full variable domain: DAGVTQSPTHLIKTRGQQVTLRCSPKSGHDTVSWYQQALGQGPQFIFQYYEEEERQRGNFPDRFSGHQFPNYSSELNVNALLLGDSALYLCASGAFHEQYFGPGTRLTVT.

This clonotype was observed a few times. J is TRBJ1-5 and V is TRBV12-3 or TRBV12-4; 7 nucleotides align to TRBD1. V trimming: 3 bases; J trimming: 2 bases; junction bases outside the gene matches: 4. The CDR3 is 15 amino acids. The CDR3 DNA reads TGTGCCAGCAGTTTCCGACAGGGCGGCAATCAGCCCCAGCATTTT. It translates to CASSFRQGGNQPQHF.